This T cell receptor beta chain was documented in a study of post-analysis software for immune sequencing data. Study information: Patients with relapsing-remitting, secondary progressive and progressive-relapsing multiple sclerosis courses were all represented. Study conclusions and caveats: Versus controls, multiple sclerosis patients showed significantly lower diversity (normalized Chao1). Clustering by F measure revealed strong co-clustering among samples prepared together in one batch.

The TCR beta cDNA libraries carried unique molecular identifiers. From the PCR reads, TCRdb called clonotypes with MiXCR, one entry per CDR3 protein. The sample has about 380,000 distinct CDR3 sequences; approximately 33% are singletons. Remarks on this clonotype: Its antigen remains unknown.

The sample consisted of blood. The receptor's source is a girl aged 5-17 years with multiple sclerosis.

Here the CDR3 DNA reads TGTGCCAGCAGTTTAAGGCGGGGCGGTCCCTACGAGCAGTACTTC. Its translation: CASSLRRGGPYEQYF. The rearrangement joins TRBV28 to TRBJ2-7, with D maybe TRBD2 (6 bases). The CDR3 length is 15 residues. Germline CDR1 and CDR2: MDHEN and SYDVKM. V was trimmed by 2 bases and J by 2 bases, leaving 13 bases between them.